These T cell receptor beta chains were read from a single sample in a study of T cell changes during pregnancy in multiple sclerosis. Generated by immunoSEQ multiplex PCR, the TCRdb table keeps only in-frame clones and is missing some. Among about 23,000 clones listed, 65% to 90% were seen once. This specimen consisted of CD4+ T cells from peripheral blood mononuclear cells, obtained in the first trimester of pregnancy. These TCRs come from a female donor in good health, enrolled as a control in a pregnancy study. CDR3s include the opening cysteine and the closing phenylalanine or tryptophan. The order of the fields is clone size, V gene, J gene, D gene, CDR3 DNA, CDR3 protein. D genes are given only for firm matches. Only part of the rows carry a size: once, few, many, or a class if the clone is expanded.

>.|TRBV4-1|TRBJ2-5|TRBD2
TGCGCCAGCAGCCAAGCAGGTAGCGGGGGAGCAACACAGTACTTC
CASSQAGSGGATQYF
>.|TRBV7-6|TRBJ2-1|.
TGTGCCAGCAGCTCTAGTGACCTCGGATCAGCAAATGAGCAGTTCTTC
CASSSSDLGSANEQFF
>.|TRBV27|TRBJ2-1|TRBD1
TGTGCCAGCAGTTTACGACGGGACAGGGGGCCCAATGAGCAGTTCTTC
CASSLRRDRGPNEQFF
>.|TRBV29-1|TRBJ2-7|TRBD1
TGCAGCGTTGCTGGGACAGGGGCCTACGAGCAGTACTTC
CSVAGTGAYEQYF
>.|TRBV6-1|TRBJ2-1|TRBD1
TGTGCCAGCAGTGAAGCGCTTGGACAGGGAGGCAATGAGCAGTTCTTC
CASSEALGQGGNEQFF
>.|TRBV7-8|TRBJ2-7|.
TGTGCCAGCAGCTTAATGGGGCAGAAGTACTTC
CASSLMGQKYF
>medium-sized|TRBV28|TRBJ1-2|TRBD1
TGTGCCAGCACCTCATACAGGGGCGAAGGCTACACCTTC
CASTSYRGEGYTF
>.|TRBV2|TRBJ1-2|.
TGTGCCAGCAGTGAACGGGCCCCTCTGGGGGGTGGCTACACCTTC
CASSERAPLGGGYTF
>once|TRBV13|TRBJ2-6|TRBD1
TGTGCCAGCAGCTCGAACCGGGACAGGGTTGTTTCTGGGGCCAACGTCCTGACTTTC
CASSSNRDRVVSGANVLTF
>once|TRBV2|TRBJ2-3|TRBD1
TGTGCCAGCAGGCCCGACAGGGGCGCGGGCACAGATACGCAGTATTTT
CASRPDRGAGTDTQYF
>once|TRBV19|TRBJ1-6|TRBD1
TGTGCCAGTACCCGAAGCGGGACAGGCTATAATTCACCCCTCCACTTT
CASTRSGTGYNSPLHF
>.|TRBV7-2|TRBJ1-2|.
TGTGCCAGCAGCTTAAACCAGTTCTATGGCTACACCTTC
CASSLNQFYGYTF
>few|TRBV6-5|TRBJ1-2|TRBD1
TGTGCCAGCAGTCTCGAACCGGGACAGAACTATGGCTACACCTTC
CASSLEPGQNYGYTF
>.|TRBV5-4|TRBJ1-1|TRBD1
TGTGCCAGCAGCCCGCCCCCGGGACAGAGATACACTGAAGCTTTCTTT
CASSPPPGQRYTEAFF
>.|TRBV11-3|TRBJ2-3|TRBD2
TGTGCCAGCAGCTTAGGGCTAGCGGGACTGGGAGATACGCAGTATTTT
CASSLGLAGLGDTQYF
>.|TRBV10-1|TRBJ2-5|.
TGCGCCAGCAACTTTTGCGGGGTCCAAGAGACCCAGTACTTC
CASNFCGVQETQYF
>.|TRBV11-1|TRBJ2-2|.
TGTGCCAGCAGCTTAGTTGGACTTTTGAACACCGGGGAGCTGTTTTTT
CASSLVGLLNTGELFF